The clone carrying this T cell receptor (beta chain) was counted at least ten times. Its target is not known. This CDR3 spans 13 amino acids. V lost 2 bases and J lost 4, with 9 bases in between. Germline CDR1 is SGHDN and CDR2 is FVKESK. This entry belongs to a study of T cell repertoires in cytomegalovirus infection. Study details: Evidence of both CMV infection and a matching HLA type came from public TCR beta signatures. Study results and caveats: Carriers of CMV plus the relevant HLA were identified by cumulative public TCR beta family frequency. The ex vivo response was dominated by HLA-C-restricted CMV-specific TCR beta clonotypes.

MiXCR was run by TCRdb on the reads, yielding one entry per CDR3 protein. This sample yields 500,000 or so distinct CDR3 sequences, of which approximately 15% are seen a single time; 20% to 30% belongs to the top ten. Sample: CD8+ T cells from PBMCs. The clonotype was recovered from a human donor in good health (CMV status not recorded). Some clones in this sample may be carry-over from other donors' samples. This chain connects TRBV14 to TRBJ2-7; TRBD1 might be the D (6 bases). The CDR3 sequence: CASSQHRVYEQYF. Here the CDR3 DNA reads TGTGCCAGCAGCCAACACAGGGTGTACGAGCAGTACTTC.